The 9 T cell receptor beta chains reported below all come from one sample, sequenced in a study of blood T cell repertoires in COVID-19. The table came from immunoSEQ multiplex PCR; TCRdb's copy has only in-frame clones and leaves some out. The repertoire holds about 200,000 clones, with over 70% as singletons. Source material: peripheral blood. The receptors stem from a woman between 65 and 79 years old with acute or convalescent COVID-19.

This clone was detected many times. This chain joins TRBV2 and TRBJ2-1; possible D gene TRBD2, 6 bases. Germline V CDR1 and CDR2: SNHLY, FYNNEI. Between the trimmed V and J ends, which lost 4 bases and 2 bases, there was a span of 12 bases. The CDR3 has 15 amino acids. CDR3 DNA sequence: TGTGCCAGCAGTGGGACCCTAGCGCCCTACAATGAGCAGTTCTTC. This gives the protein CASSGTLAPYNEQFF.

CDR3 nucleotide sequence: TGTGCCAGCAGCGTCCCGGGACTAGCCCAAGAGACCCAGTACTTC. This codes for CASSVPGLAQETQYF. This chain joins TRBV3-1 (or the pseudogene TRBV3-2) and TRBJ2-5; 9 bases line up with TRBD2. Germline V gene lookup returns CDR1 LGHDT and CDR2 YNNKEL (reference sequence). V was clipped by 5 bases and J by 1 base; unmatched bases: 5. The CDR3 has 15 residues.

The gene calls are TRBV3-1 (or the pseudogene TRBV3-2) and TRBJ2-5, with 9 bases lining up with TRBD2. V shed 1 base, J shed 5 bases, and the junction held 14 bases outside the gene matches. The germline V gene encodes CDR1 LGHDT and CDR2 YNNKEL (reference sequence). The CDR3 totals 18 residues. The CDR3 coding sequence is TGTGCCAGCAGCCAAGGCCCCCAGGTAGCGGGAGAGTGGGAGACCCAGTACTTC. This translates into CASSQGPQVAGEWETQYF.

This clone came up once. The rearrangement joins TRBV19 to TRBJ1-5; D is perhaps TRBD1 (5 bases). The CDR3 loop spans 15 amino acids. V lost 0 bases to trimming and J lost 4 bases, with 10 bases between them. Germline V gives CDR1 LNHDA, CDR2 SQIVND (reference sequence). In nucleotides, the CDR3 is TGTGCCAGTAGTATAGATGGGGCCGGGAATCAGCCCCAGCATTTT. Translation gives CASSIDGAGNQPQHF.

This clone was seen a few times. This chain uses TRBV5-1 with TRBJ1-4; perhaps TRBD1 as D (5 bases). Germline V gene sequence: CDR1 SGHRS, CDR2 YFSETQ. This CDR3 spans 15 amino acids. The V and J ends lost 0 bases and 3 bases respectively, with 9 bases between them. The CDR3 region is CASSLGGLANEKLFF. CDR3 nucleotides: TGCGCCAGCAGCTTGGGGGGACTCGCTAATGAAAAACTGTTTTTT.

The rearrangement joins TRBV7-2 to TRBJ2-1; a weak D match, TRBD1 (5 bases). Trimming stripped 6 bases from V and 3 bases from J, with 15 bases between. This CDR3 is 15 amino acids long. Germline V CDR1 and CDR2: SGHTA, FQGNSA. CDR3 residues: CASRARGSYYNEQFF. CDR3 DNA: TGTGCCAGCAGGGCTAGGGGAAGTTACTACAATGAGCAGTTCTTC. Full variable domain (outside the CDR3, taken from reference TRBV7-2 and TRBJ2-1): GAGVSQSPSNKVTEKGKDVELRCDPISGHTALYWYRQSLGQGLEFLIYFQGNSAPDKSGLPSDRFSAERTGGSVSTLTIQRTQQEDSAVYLCASRARGSYYNEQFFGPGTRLTVL.

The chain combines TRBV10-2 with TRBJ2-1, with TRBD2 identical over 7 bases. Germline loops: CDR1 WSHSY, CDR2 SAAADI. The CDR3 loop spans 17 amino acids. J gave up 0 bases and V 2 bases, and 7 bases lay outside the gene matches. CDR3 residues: CASSERAGTLSYNEQFF. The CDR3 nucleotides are TGCGCCAGCAGTGAGCGAGCGGGGACCCTCTCCTACAATGAGCAGTTCTTC.

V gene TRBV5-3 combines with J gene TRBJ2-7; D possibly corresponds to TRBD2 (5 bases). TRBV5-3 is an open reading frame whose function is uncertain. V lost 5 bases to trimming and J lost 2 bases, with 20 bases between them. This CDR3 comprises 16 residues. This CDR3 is CARRLPRAAGPYEQYF. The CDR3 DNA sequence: TGTGCCAGAAGGCTCCCGCGGGCTGCGGGCCCCTACGAGCAGTACTTC.

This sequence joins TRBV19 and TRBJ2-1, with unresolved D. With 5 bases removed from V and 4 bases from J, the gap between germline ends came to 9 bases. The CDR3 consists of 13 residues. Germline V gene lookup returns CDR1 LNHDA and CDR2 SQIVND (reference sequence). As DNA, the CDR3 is TGTGCCAGTAGTCAAACAGATTACAATGAGCAGTTCTTC. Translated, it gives CASSQTDYNEQFF.